What follows are 13 T cell receptor beta chains derived from one specimen sequenced in a study of OX40 agonist ivuxolimab in advanced cancers. Assay used: immunoSEQ multiplex PCR; TCRdb lists only in-frame clones, some missing. Of about 86,000 clones listed, roughly 89% were seen once; the top ten hold around 0.19%. Sequencing used CD4+ or CD8+ T cells sorted from blood, obtained in a trial of the OX40 agonist ivuxolimab. These receptors were collected from an adult with an advanced solid tumor such as melanoma, head and neck, liver or kidney cancer.

The V gene is TRBV7-2, the J gene TRBJ2-3, with D maybe TRBD1 (5 bases). V shed 5 bases and J shed 1 base, with 10 bases lying between them. The CDR3 contains 14 residues. CDR1 and CDR2 from the germline V gene are SGHTA and FQGNSA. The CDR3 DNA reads TGTGCCAGCAGCAAACTCAGGGGCACAGATACGCAGTATTTT. It is translated as CASSKLRGTDTQYF.

The rearrangement links TRBV15 to TRBJ2-7, with TRBD1 as a possible D gene (6 bases). Germline V gene sequence: CDR1 LNHNV, CDR2 YYDKDF (reference sequence). Between the trimmed V and J ends, which lost 1 base and 2 bases, there was a span of 12 bases. The CDR3 has 15 amino acids. CDR3 sequence reads: CATSRAPGQTYEQYF. The CDR3 nucleotides are TGTGCCACCAGCAGAGCTCCCGGACAGACCTACGAGCAGTACTTC.

The CDR3 is CASSSLKNEQFF. The CDR3 DNA reads as TGTGCCAGCAGTTCCTTGAAAAATGAGCAGTTCTTC. This rearrangement joins TRBV27 to TRBJ2-1; unclear D gene. The ends were cut back, 4 bases at V and 7 bases at J, with 8 bases in the middle. The CDR3 consists of 12 residues. The germline gives CDR1 MNHEY, CDR2 SMNVEV (reference sequence).

This CDR3 reads CASTRDFRPYEQYF. For the CDR3, the DNA is TGTGCCAGCACGAGGGACTTTCGCCCCTACGAGCAGTACTTC. V gene TRBV2 combines with J gene TRBJ2-7; possible D gene TRBD2, 6 bases. The CDR3 is 14 amino acids. V lost 7 bases and J lost 2, with 15 bases in between. Per the germline V gene, CDR1 is SNHLY and CDR2 is FYNNEI.

The chain is built from TRBV9 and TRBJ1-4; possible D gene TRBD1, 5 bases. V was clipped by 6 bases and J by 2 bases, with 11 bases between them. The CDR3 length is 14 residues. The V gene's germline CDR1 is SGDLS and CDR2 YYNGEE. This chain's CDR3 is CASTPGVTNEKLFF. As DNA, the CDR3 is TGTGCCAGCACCCCGGGGGTTACTAATGAAAAACTGTTTTTT.

The chain employs TRBV6-6 and TRBJ1-5, with 9 bases lining up with TRBD1. The trim removed 2 bases at V and 4 bases at J, leaving 6 bases unmatched. The CDR3 runs 16 residues. Germline V gene lookup returns CDR1 MNHNY and CDR2 SVGAGI (reference sequence). The CDR3 sequence: CASSYADRGSNQPQHF. The CDR3 DNA reads TGTGCCAGCAGTTACGCGGACAGGGGCTCTAATCAGCCCCAGCATTTT.

The chain recombines TRBV6-5 with TRBJ2-7; no definite D call. The germline V and J ends were trimmed by 5 bases and 6 bases, with 14 bases remaining between them. Germline V gene sequence: CDR1 MNHEY, CDR2 SVGAGI. There are 13 residues in the CDR3. The DNA of the CDR3 is TGTGCCAGCAGTCCCGATCCCGTCCGCGAGCAGTACTTC. Its protein is CASSPDPVREQYF.

This clone was picked up one time. This chain links TRBV29-1 with TRBJ2-1; 10 nucleotides align to TRBD2. The germline gives CDR1 SQVTM, CDR2 ANQGSEA. There are 13 residues in the CDR3. V was clipped by 6 bases and J by 8 bases; unmatched bases: 7. The CDR3 bases are TGCAGCGTCCTAGCGGGAGTGGGCTATGAGCAGTTCTTC. Its protein product is CSVLAGVGYEQFF.

CDR3 DNA sequence: TGTGCCAGCAGCTTGCCTGGCGGCGGGGCCAACGTCCTGACTTTC. Its translation: CASSLPGGGANVLTF. This chain connects TRBV5-6 to TRBJ2-6, with D hard to call. Germline V lookup: CDR1 SGHDT, CDR2 YYEEEE. CDR3 length: 15 residues. Trimming shortened V by 1 base and J by 4 bases, and 9 bases separated the two germline ends.

The rearrangement uses TRBV9 and TRBJ2-5; maybe TRBD2 (5 bases). The CDR3 extends over 19 amino acids. CDR1 and CDR2 (germline): SGDLS, YYNGEE. V lost 0 bases to trimming and J lost 1 base, with 22 bases between them. The CDR3 coding sequence is TGTGCCAGCAGCGTAGGTAGTAGCGTCCACTTTGGTACCCAAGAGACCCAGTACTTC. This translates into CASSVGSSVHFGTQETQYF.

This chain uses TRBV25-1 with TRBJ2-3; D is undetermined. Germline V lookup: CDR1 MGHDK, CDR2 SYGVNS. This CDR3 is 15 amino acids long. Trimming removed 1 base from V and 2 bases from J, with 10 bases in between. The CDR3 loop reads CASSEFSNPTDTQYF. CDR3 bases: TGTGCCAGCAGTGAATTCTCTAACCCCACAGATACGCAGTATTTT.

This chain connects TRBV19 to TRBJ2-4; D uncertain. Germline CDR1 reads LNHDA; CDR2 reads SQIVND (reference sequence). With 7 bases removed from V and 3 bases from J, the gap between germline ends came to 28 bases. The CDR3 covers 19 residues. DNA of the CDR3: TGTGCCAGTACCCTTTTTCCTTTAGGAGCGAACGTTGGCAAAAACATTCAGTACTTC. It translates to CASTLFPLGANVGKNIQYF.

The chain links TRBV2 to TRBJ2-3, with TRBD2 matching 7 bases. CDR3 length: 16 residues. V lost 4 bases, J lost 5 bases, and 12 bases stayed unmatched. CDR1 is SNHLY and CDR2 is FYNNEI in the germline V gene. CDR3 amino acids: CASSATSPQGLDTQYF. The DNA for the CDR3 is TGTGCCAGCAGTGCGACTAGCCCCCAAGGTTTAGATACGCAGTATTTT.